The rows below give T cell receptor beta chains drawn from one sample of a study of cytomegalovirus exposure and HLA in healthy donors. Method: immunoSEQ multiplex PCR; TCRdb's copy keeps in-frame clones and lacks some. The sample includes 150,000 to 200,000 clones, more than 70% seen only once; the top ten take 1.5% to 2%. The sample taken for sequencing was PBMCs. These receptors originate from a man aged 40-55 years in good health and CMV-seropositive. CDR3s include the opening cysteine and the closing phenylalanine or tryptophan.

J gene	V gene	CDR3 protein
TRBJ1-1	TRBV20-1	CSARIQGEAFF
TRBJ1-4	TRBV6-1	CASSEGVGAKLFF
TRBJ2-7	TRBV6-5	CASSYKRGGDHEQYF
TRBJ2-3	TRBV4-1	CASSQDATGKADTQYF
TRBJ2-1	TRBV19	CATGQGINEQFF
TRBJ1-1	TRBV7-3	CASSKDSNTEAFF
TRBJ2-4	TRBV11-2	CASRPRLAGTVAKNIQYF
TRBJ2-1	TRBV9	CASSVDSGPYNEQFF
TRBJ2-7	TRBV2	CASRVTGLGEQYF
TRBJ2-1	TRBV7-9	CASSPRVASRQIEQFF
TRBJ2-7	TRBV27	CATRDYPTYEQYF
TRBJ1-2	TRBV29-1	CSVLENYGYTF
TRBJ1-2	TRBV6-5	CASSSYRDRSNYGYTF
TRBJ1-5	TRBV2	CASRDRDSNQPQHF
TRBJ2-6	TRBV29-1	CSVDDRGSSGANVLTF
TRBJ1-1	TRBV4-1	CASSQLGQVLGNTEAFF
TRBJ2-2	TRBV25-1	CATQARGITGELFF
TRBJ2-7	TRBV27	CASSPRTEPYEQYF
TRBJ2-2	TRBV9	CASSVGAGDGAGELFF
TRBJ1-6	TRBV19	CASSSVSYNSPLHF
TRBJ2-1	TRBV9	CASSYGGTRGLNEQFF
TRBJ2-5	TRBV5-1	CASSFTGGGETQYF
TRBJ2-3	TRBV27	CASSLSRTGATDTQYF
TRBJ1-2	TRBV12-5	CASGLILGAGTNYGYTF
TRBJ1-1	TRBV6-6	CASRPGQTNTEAFF
TRBJ1-1	TRBV2	CASSERGQGYTEAFF
TRBJ1-2	TRBV28	CASRQQGVYGYTF
TRBJ2-5	TRBV9	CASSPQPGALAGGETQYF
TRBJ1-2	TRBV5-4	CASSLEQGQKDGYTF
TRBJ2-7	TRBV27	CATQGSGNEQYF
TRBJ1-5	TRBV6-5	CASSYMTGEDNQPQHF
TRBJ2-7	TRBV19	CASSMTGGSYEQYF
TRBJ1-4	TRBV5-6	CASSSTLDGATNEKLFF
TRBJ2-2	TRBV30	CAWSERGRRCGELFF
TRBJ2-2	TRBV7-2	CASSLLGSGRPGELFF
TRBJ2-2	TRBV5-1	CASSAGTGNTGELFF
TRBJ1-1	TRBV14	CASSHHRGNTEAFF
TRBJ1-1	TRBV6-5	CATNRGIDTEAFF
TRBJ1-5	TRBV5-6	CASSSWDRVLSQPQHF
TRBJ2-3	TRBV10-3	CAISEVGRGPDTQYF
TRBJ1-1	TRBV5-1	CASSLDGRNTEAFF
TRBJ1-1	TRBV14	CASSQVSDTLNTEAFF
TRBJ2-5	TRBV7-8	CASSLLGLRGGSETQYF
TRBJ1-1	TRBV27	CASSSGWATEAFF
TRBJ1-2	TRBV10-3	CAISGDRNYGYTF
TRBJ2-2	TRBV10-2	CASSETRLAGDHGELFF
TRBJ1-4	TRBV28	CASSSGGEKLFF
TRBJ2-5	TRBV7-2	CASSTSGAGETQYF
TRBJ1-2	TRBV5-4	CASSLSTVRHGYTF